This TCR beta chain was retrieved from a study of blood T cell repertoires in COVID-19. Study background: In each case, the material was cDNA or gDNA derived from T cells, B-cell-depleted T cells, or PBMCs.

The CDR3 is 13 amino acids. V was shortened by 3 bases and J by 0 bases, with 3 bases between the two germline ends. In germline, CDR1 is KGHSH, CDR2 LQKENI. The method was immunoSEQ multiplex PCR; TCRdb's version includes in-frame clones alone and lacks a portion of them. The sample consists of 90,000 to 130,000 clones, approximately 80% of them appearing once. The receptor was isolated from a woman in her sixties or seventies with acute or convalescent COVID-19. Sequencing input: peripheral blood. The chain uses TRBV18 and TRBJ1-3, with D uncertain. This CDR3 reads CASSPSSGNTIYF. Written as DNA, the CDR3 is TGTGCCAGCTCACCTAGCTCTGGAAACACCATATATTTT. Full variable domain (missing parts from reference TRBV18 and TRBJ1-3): NAGVMQNPRHLVRRRGQEARLRCSPMKGHSHVYWYRQLPEEGLKFMVYLQKENIIDESGMPKERFSAEFPKEGPSILRIQQVVRGDSAAYFCASSPSSGNTIYFGEGSWLTVV.